The T cell receptor beta chain described here comes from a study of shared clonotypes between healthy human individuals. From CD4+ cells came CD45RA+ naive and CD45RA-negative memory subsets. About this clone itself: The antigen remains unidentified.

The repertoire was sequenced with immunoSEQ multiplex PCR; TCRdb's copy has only in-frame clones and lacks some. The repertoire consists of 2 million to 2.5 million clones, with around 92% occurring once and the leading ten covering around 0.35%. Study outcomes and limitations: Relative to clonotypes present in all four donors, those not shared had lower generation probabilities.

Material for sequencing was naive CD4+ T cells from PBMCs. As for subset: CD45RA+ positively selected. The receptor was derived from a man between 18 and 29 years old in good health. Some clones in this sample may be carry-over from other donors' samples.

The CDR3 sequence is CASSLGSGHSNQPQHF. The CDR3 DNA reads TGTGCCAGCAGTTTAGGTTCGGGACACAGCAATCAGCCCCAGCATTTT. The rearrangement uses TRBV6-6 and TRBJ1-5; weak D call: TRBD1 (6 bases). The CDR3 contains 16 residues. Germline loops: CDR1 MNHNY, CDR2 SVGAGI (reference sequence). Trimming removed 4 bases from V and 1 base from J, with 14 bases in between.